A single sample gave rise to the 26 T cell receptor beta chains below, sequenced in a study of T cell repertoires in cytomegalovirus infection. TCRdb analysed the reads with MiXCR anew, one entry per CDR3 protein. In the table there are fewer than 550,000 distinct CDR3 sequences, more than 15% of which are singletons. Sequenced input: CD8+ T cells from PBMCs. These receptors came from a human donor in good health (CMV status not recorded). Some clones in this sample may be carry-over from other donors' samples.

Of note for this clonotype: The junction departs from the called germline gene at one end, perhaps through a read error. The rearrangement joins TRBV6-1 to TRBJ2-1, with TRBD2 identical over 11 bases. The CDR3 has 15 residues. The V gene's germline CDR1 is MNHNS and CDR2 SASEGT. The CDR3 protein is CASSYGTSGYNEQLF. The CDR3, as DNA: TGTGCCAGCAGTTATGGGACTAGCGGATACAATGAGCAGTTATTC.

This clonotype was counted ten times or more. V gene TRBV7-9 combines with J gene TRBJ1-5, with D hard to call. V shed 5 bases and J shed 2 bases, with 10 bases lying between them. Per the germline V gene, CDR1 is SEHNR and CDR2 is FQNEAQ (reference sequence). This CDR3 has 14 residues. The CDR3 here is CASSPFGGNQPQHF. The CDR3 coding sequence is TGTGCCAGCAGCCCATTCGGGGGCAATCAGCCCCAGCATTTT.

This chain uses TRBV9 with TRBJ2-6, with D unresolved. V was shortened by 3 bases and J by 0 bases, with 22 bases between the two germline ends. The CDR3 contains 20 residues. Germline V gene lookup returns CDR1 SGDLS and CDR2 YYNGEE. The CDR3, as DNA: TGTGCCAGCAGCGAAGCAGGTCACCCCCAATTCTACTCTGGGGCCAACGTCCTGACTTTC. Encoded protein: CASSEAGHPQFYSGANVLTF.

This clonotype was counted many times. The chain combines TRBV12-3 or TRBV12-4 with TRBJ1-2, with D unresolved. Deletions cut 5 bases from V and 7 bases from J, with 14 bases between. The CDR3 length is 13 residues. The CDR3 reads CASSPTLRSGYTF. CDR3 DNA: TGTGCCAGCAGTCCCACGTTAAGGAGTGGCTACACCTTC.

Remarks on this clonotype: This CDR3 fails to terminate in the conserved phenylalanine or tryptophan, so it likely reflects a read error. The chain is built from TRBV28 and TRBJ2-1; D might be TRBD1 or TRBD2, each matching 5 bases. The CDR3 extends over 16 amino acids. Germline V gene data show CDR1 as MDHEN and CDR2 as SYDVKM. Trimming pared 5 bases from V and 2 bases from J, leaving 16 bases between. The CDR3 nucleotides read TGTGCCAGCAGTACTCCCAGGGAGCGGACCTACAATGAGCAGTTCTTA. Its protein product is CASSTPRERTYNEQFL.

This clonotype has only a few counts. The chain is built from TRBV27 and TRBJ1-2, with TRBD1 matching over 8 bases. Trimming took 4 bases from V and 8 from J; bases not matched to a gene: 9. This CDR3 region has 14 residues. Germline CDR1 reads MNHEY; CDR2 reads SMNVEV (reference sequence). The CDR3 DNA reads TGTGCCAGCAGTTCCCGGACAGGGCCTAAGGGCTACACCTTC. Translation gives CASSSRTGPKGYTF.

The sample holds one count of this clonotype. At one end, the junction sequence differs from germline, possibly due to a read error. The V call is TRBV6-1, the J call TRBJ2-4; 14 positions match TRBD2. Germline V lookup: CDR1 MNHNS, CDR2 SASEGT. The length of the CDR3 is 18 residues. The CDR3 loop is CDSSPGTSGSVAKNIQYF. As DNA, the CDR3 is TGTGACAGCAGTCCCGGGACTAGCGGGAGCGTTGCCAAAAACATTCAGTACTTC.

This sequence joins TRBV9 and TRBJ2-1; 7 nucleotides agree with TRBD2. V shed 2 bases and J 5 bases; nucleotides not matched to a gene: 7. This CDR3 has 15 residues. Germline CDR1 and CDR2: SGDLS and YYNGEE. CDR3: CASSVASGNHNEQFF. The CDR3, as DNA: TGTGCCAGCAGCGTTGCAAGCGGGAACCACAATGAGCAGTTCTTC.

This clonotype has at least ten counts. The chain has TRBV14 and TRBJ1-2; no definite D call. The germline CDR1 and CDR2 sequences are SGHDN and FVKESK. This CDR3 is 15 amino acids long. V was cut by 1 base and J by 4 bases, with 13 bases left in between. DNA for the CDR3: TGTGCCAGCAGCCAAGGGTCAGGAGGAGTCTATGGCTACACCTTC. This gives the protein CASSQGSGGVYGYTF.

Comments on this clonotype: With a much larger clone just one base away, this may be a read error. The rearrangement joins TRBV27 to TRBJ2-7; D possibly corresponds to TRBD2 (6 bases). Trimming pared 3 bases from V and 3 bases from J, leaving 15 bases between. CDR3 length: 15 residues. Germline CDR1 and CDR2: MNHEY and SMNVEV (reference sequence). The CDR3 DNA sequence: TGTGCCAGCAGTTTGGAGGTCTGGAGGGTCTACGAGCAGTACTTC. Protein sequence: CASSLEVWRVYEQYF.

This clonotype was detected only a few times. V usage is TRBV18 and J usage is TRBJ2-5; TRBD1 matches at 12 bases. This CDR3 has 17 residues. After removal of 2 bases from V and 3 bases from J, the junction contained 7 bases not matched to a gene. CDR1 is KGHSH and CDR2 is LQKENI in the germline V gene. The DNA for the CDR3 is TGTGCCAGCTCACCAAACCGGGACAGGGGGCGGAAAGAGACCCAGTACTTC. Translating gives CASSPNRDRGRKETQYF.

This clonotype has at least ten counts. V is TRBV7-2 and J is TRBJ1-1, with D possibly TRBD1 on 5 matching bases. The CDR3 runs 15 residues. Germline loops: CDR1 SGHTA, CDR2 FQGNSA. Trimming shortened V by 5 bases and J by 2 bases, and 15 bases separated the two germline ends. CDR3 sequence: CASSRFRGRNTEAFF. The CDR3 coding sequence is TGTGCCAGCAGCCGTTTTCGGGGACGAAACACTGAAGCTTTCTTT.

This clonotype was recorded at least ten times. This chain uses TRBV7-9 with TRBJ2-1; the match to TRBD2 covers 11 bases. The CDR3 consists of 17 residues. The trim removed 5 bases at V and 6 bases at J, leaving 12 bases unmatched. From germline, CDR1 is SEHNR and CDR2 FQNEAQ (reference sequence). The CDR3 loop is CASSRQLAGVWGNEQFF. CDR3 DNA sequence: TGTGCCAGCAGCCGCCAACTAGCGGGAGTTTGGGGCAATGAGCAGTTCTTC. Supplemented by reference TRBV7-9 and TRBJ2-1, the full variable domain reads DTGVSQNPRHKITKRGQNVTFRCDPISEHNRLYWYRQTLGQGPEFLTYFQNEAQLEKSRLLSDRFSAERPKGSFSTLEIQRTEQGDSAMYLCASSRQLAGVWGNEQFFGPGTRLTVL.

Notes on this clonotype: Because the CDR3 is missing its conserved closing phenylalanine or tryptophan, this is likely a read error. CDR3 nucleotides: TGTGCCAGTGTGGGTCGGGGGTGCGTCTCCAATGAGCAGTTCTTA. It is translated as CASVGRGCVSNEQFL. The gene calls are TRBV2 and TRBJ2-1; possibly TRBD2 for D (6 bases). Germline-derived CDR1 and CDR2 are SNHLY and FYNNEI. This CDR3 is built from 15 residues. V lost 9 bases and J 6 bases, leaving 21 bases between the germline ends.

This clonotype was found many times. J is TRBJ1-1 and V is TRBV7-9; no definite D call. In germline, CDR1 is SEHNR, CDR2 FQNEAQ (reference sequence). The CDR3 is 13 amino acids. V dropped 5 bases and J dropped 10 bases, with 17 bases sitting between them. The CDR3 reads CASSPPRAVGAFF. CDR3 bases: TGTGCCAGCAGCCCGCCTAGGGCGGTAGGAGCTTTCTTT.

This clonotype was seen more than once but under ten times. This sequence joins TRBV4-1 and TRBJ2-1, with a tentative D call TRBD2 (6 bases). The CDR3 is made up of 17 amino acids. V lost 7 bases and J lost 8, with 27 bases in between. Germline CDR1 and CDR2: MGHRA and YSYEKL. CDR3 DNA sequence: TGCGCCAGCACCCGAGGCCAGGTAGCGGCCACTAGGGATGAGCAGTTCTTC. Its translation: CASTRGQVAATRDEQFF.

This chain uses TRBV2 with TRBJ2-2, with D tentatively TRBD2 (5 bases). This CDR3 comprises 17 residues. Trimming removed 2 bases at V and 6 bases at J, with 19 bases between. CDR1 SNHLY and CDR2 FYNNEI come from the germline V gene. CDR3 in DNA: TGTGCCAGCAGTGAATTCGGGGAAAACCCCGTTGCCGGGGAGCTGTTTTTT. This sequence encodes CASSEFGENPVAGELFF.

The rearrangement joins TRBV5-5 to TRBJ2-7, with unresolved D. CDR3 length: 14 residues. With 5 bases removed from V and 1 base from J, the gap between germline ends came to 13 bases. Germline CDR1 and CDR2: SGHKS and YYEKEE (reference sequence). The CDR3 DNA follows: TGTGCCAGCAGAAAGTATGACGGGTCCTACGAGCAGTACTTC. Translated, it gives CASRKYDGSYEQYF.

This clonotype showed up many times. V is TRBV7-6 and J is TRBJ1-1; 7 nucleotides agree with TRBD1. The CDR3 has 17 amino acids. Unmatched junction bases numbered 13, after V lost 3 bases and J lost 3 bases. CDR1 SGHVS and CDR2 FNYEAQ come from the germline V gene. In DNA, the CDR3 is TGTGCCAGCAGCTTTAGGGTGGAGGGGGCTGTGGACACTGAAGCTTTCTTT. Translation gives CASSFRVEGAVDTEAFF.

The table lists this clonotype with many counts. V gene TRBV20-1 combines with J gene TRBJ2-1, with TRBD1 as a possible D gene (7 bases). The CDR3 sequence is 15 residues long. V lost 7 bases, J lost 9 bases, and 25 bases lay in between. CDR1 is DFQATT, CDR2 SNEGSKA, per germline (reference sequence). The CDR3 here is CSGVGQEGLWGEQFF. For the CDR3, the DNA is TGCAGTGGGGTCGGACAGGAGGGACTTTGGGGTGAGCAGTTCTTC.

This clonotype was seen more than once but under ten times. The chain is built from TRBV5-1 and TRBJ2-3, with a weak D call TRBD1 (6 bases). The germline V gene has CDR1 SGHRS and CDR2 YFSETQ. The CDR3 extends over 17 amino acids. The V end was cut by 0 bases, the J end by 2 bases, with 16 bases between. CDR3 residues: CASSLDPGVAPTDTQYF. The CDR3 bases are TGCGCCAGCAGCTTGGATCCAGGGGTTGCCCCCACAGATACGCAGTATTTT.

This clonotype occurred many times. V and J are TRBV7-9 and TRBJ2-2, with D tentatively TRBD1 (5 bases). CDR3 length equals 14 residues. V was cut by 5 bases and J by 8 bases, with 15 bases left in between. Germline CDR1 reads SEHNR; CDR2 reads FQNEAQ (reference sequence). The CDR3 coding sequence is TGTGCCAGCAGCATCCAGGGAACCAGTGGGGAGCTGTTTTTT. Translation: CASSIQGTSGELFF. Drawing the rest from reference TRBV7-9 and TRBJ2-2, the complete variable domain is DTGVSQNPRHKITKRGQNVTFRCDPISEHNRLYWYRQTLGQGPEFLTYFQNEAQLEKSRLLSDRFSAERPKGSFSTLEIQRTEQGDSAMYLCASSIQGTSGELFFGEGSRLTVL.

The chain employs TRBV11-3 and TRBJ2-3; no clear D gene. Germline CDR1 reads SGHNT; CDR2 reads YENEEA. The CDR3 covers 15 residues. The ends were cut back, 2 bases at V and 0 bases at J, with 9 bases in the middle. CDR3 DNA: TGTGCCAGCAGCTTATCGGTTCTAAGCACAGATACGCAGTATTTT. Protein product: CASSLSVLSTDTQYF.

The sample holds a few counts of this clonotype. The chain employs TRBV27 and TRBJ1-5, with TRBD1 identical over 8 bases. Looked up from germline, CDR1 is MNHEY and CDR2 is SMNVEV (reference sequence). The V and J ends lost 6 bases and 4 bases, in that order; junction bases with no gene match: 5. The CDR3 contains 14 residues. The CDR3 protein is CASRLQGGNQPQHF. The DNA of the CDR3 is TGTGCCAGCAGACTACAGGGGGGAAATCAGCCCCAGCATTTT.

As regards this clonotype: Mismatch with germline at one junction end may stem from a read error. The chain employs TRBV4-2 and TRBJ1-6; 7 bases are a match to TRBD1. There are 15 residues in the CDR3. CDR1 and CDR2 from the germline V gene are LGHNA and YNFKEQ. The CDR3 DNA reads as TGTGCCAGCAGCCAGGGCGACAGGGCGCATTCACCCATCCACTTT. Amino acids: CASSQGDRAHSPIHF.

This clonotype was detected many times. CDR3 sequence: CASSLVLGQLSGNTIYF. The CDR3 DNA follows: TGTGCCAGCAGTTTAGTACTTGGGCAGCTCTCTGGAAACACCATATATTTT. The chain combines TRBV12-3 or TRBV12-4 with TRBJ1-3; D unclear. This CDR3 spans 17 amino acids. Between the trimmed V and J ends, which lost 1 base and 0 bases, there was a span of 13 bases.